This T cell receptor beta chain originates from a study of cytomegalovirus exposure and HLA in healthy donors. Overall study findings and caveats: In a later analysis, at a false discovery rate of 0.05, 16,951 TCR beta sequences were associated with HLA alleles. A few of the chains that were CMV-associated were confirmed in vitro to be specific for CMV antigens.

A remark on this clone: The target antigen is unknown.

The study ran its PCR with 60 Vbeta and 13 Jbeta primers. Libraries were prepared by immunoSEQ multiplex PCR; TCRdb keeps only in-frame clonotypes and omits some of them. The sample yields almost 95,000 clones, around 66% seen once. V lost 7 bases and J lost 2, with 12 bases in between. Germline CDR1 is MNHNS and CDR2 is SASEGT. The CDR3 extends over 13 amino acids. The sequencing sample was made of PBMCs. This chain uses TRBV6-1 with TRBJ2-7; D is possibly TRBD1 (6 bases). The receptor's source is a young man in good health and CMV-seronegative. Written as DNA, the CDR3 is TGTGCCAGCACAGACAGGCTGGCCTACGAGCAGTACTTC. Protein: CASTDRLAYEQYF.